This TCR beta chain was obtained from a study of cytomegalovirus exposure and HLA in healthy donors (dated by TCRdb to about 2017). Background on the whole study: In an earlier analysis of some 610 of the donors, approximately 260 Gb of sequence data and 90 million to 120 million unique TCR beta sequences from 180 million or so T cells were reported. An early release that covered around 590 HLA-typed donors contained 300 to 350 gigabases of sequencing data and 85 million to 100 million unique TCR sequences. Among the roughly 390 genotyped donors, about 83% belonged to the genetic ancestry cluster associated with self-reported Caucasian donors. The study aimed to test whether cataloging public T cell receptors could reveal signatures of past pathogen exposure. Using immunosequencing, the study profiled T cell repertoires from about 610 subjects and related those repertoires to cytomegalovirus serostatus. In addition to the first cohort of 666 subjects, a separate validation cohort of 130 or so different subjects was used. High-throughput TCR immunosequencing, statistical association of individual TCRs with disease status, and machine learning were combined to predict cytomegalovirus infection status. In a later analysis, previously published TCR beta repertoires from 500 to 750 donors were re-analyzed and high-resolution HLA genotyping was added so that TCR occurrence patterns could be studied. Rather than drawing on any new phenotypic data, the later analysis identified candidate immune exposures from TCR beta sequences and the way those sequences occurred across donors. An earlier analysis of 587 of the donors used high-throughput TCR beta sequencing to judge whether each TCR beta V gene segment behaved as functional or pseudogenic. Alongside the repertoire data, information on donor age, sex, ethnicity and CMV serostatus was compiled. A later genetic analysis used genome-wide SNP genotypes for about three fifths of the 666 donors, treating that subset as a discovery cohort. All discovery cohort repertoires had been generated using a single sequencing platform. HLA typing covered class I and class II loci at four-digit resolution. The number of donors typed differed by locus, with about 629-630 for A, B, C, DRB1 and DQB1, roughly 550 for DQA1, nearly 610 for DPA1, and over 400 for DPB1. Five DR-DQ haplotypes were treated as single units for association and clustering because of strong linkage in the cohort. Across about 370 genotyped donors of the cohort, an average of roughly 250,000 unique TCR beta nucleotide sequences per donor were sequenced, and roughly a sixth of those sequences were non-productive. Paper-wide results and their limitations: Compared with equally common non-associated chains, HLA-associated TCR beta chains in a later analysis were more clonally expanded and had lower generation probabilities. Correlated functional status among segregating V segments might reflect linkage disequilibrium, but an unknown experimental factor could not be ruled out. Strong co-occurrence of HLA alleles, especially DR and DQ, made assigning TCR associations to individual alleles difficult. A later genetic analysis reported fewer N-insertions in productive TCRs among donors in an Asian-associated ancestry cluster than the roughly 650-donor mean. In vitro tests confirmed that a few of the cytomegalovirus-associated TCR beta chains recognize cytomegalovirus antigens. The cohort was sequenced for TCR beta chains only, and without alpha or paired-chain data the features that could be detected were limited. An association between a missense DCLRE1C variant and V-gene and J-gene trimming of TCR beta chains was found in a later genetic analysis and replicated in an independent cohort. While some public TCRs were present in many individuals, most TCR sequences turned up only very rarely across donors. A further reported finding was that TCR beta sequences accurately predicted the HLA-A and HLA-B alleles for most subjects in the first cohort. The classifier was reported to diagnose cytomegalovirus status with high specificity and sensitivity in both the original and validation cohorts. Because counts were too low, 15 to 20 rarely observed V segments, including chromosome 9 orphons, were left out of the earlier analysis of over 550 of the donors. In a later analysis, TCR association rates were found to vary across HLA loci, with the most associated TCRs seen for DRB1 alleles and the fewest for HLA-C alleles. A later analysis associated 15,000 to 20,000 TCR beta sequences with specific HLA alleles at a false discovery rate of 0.05. The study listed 150 to 200 TCR beta chains as associated with cytomegalovirus. It was suggested by the authors that the approach could potentially be generalized to other disease states and immunological phenotypes. A group of highly shared sequence variants was considered likely to be a technical artifact of the sequencing pipeline. According to a later analysis, parvovirus B19, influenza, CMV and Epstein-Barr virus appeared linked to several top co-occurrence clusters. Most CMV-associated TCR beta chains appeared to be HLA-restricted in a later analysis, and the HLA associations seemed to be driven largely by CMV exposure. Because HLA typing was unavailable for some donors at each locus, only the typed subset was used in association tests. In an earlier analysis of around 600 of the donors, most TCR beta V segments appeared in productive rearrangements about 87% or about 30% of the time, broadly matching IMGT annotations. CMV serostatus was the only immune exposure information available for the cohort. Because the 87-base-pair reads could not distinguish some IMGT-functional V segments, including TRBV6-2 and TRBV6-3, those segments were excluded. Sequencing depth was assumed to be roughly uniform across donors in the presence/absence analyses, though that assumption may not hold.

Remarks on this clone: No antigen is known for it. Per-base qualities were not stored, and no clone one base away is much larger.

The CDR3, from cysteine to phenylalanine, totals 12 residues. Kept here is only the CDR3 DNA, which spans 36 bases and is read in frame from base 1. V was cut back by 6 bases and J by 3 bases, leaving a gap of 9 bases between them. The germline V gene yields SNHLY for CDR1 and FYNNEI for CDR2. The library relied on the immunoSEQ multiplex PCR assay. The multiplex PCR relied on a mix of 60 forward primers for TCR Vbeta segments and 13 reverse primers for TCR Jbeta segments. A multiplex PCR assay on genomic DNA amplified the CDR3 region of rearranged TCR beta genes. Amplified TCR beta libraries were sequenced as 87-base-pair reads on the Illumina HiSeq System. The original methods were these. A later analysis counted approximately 74 million unique TCR beta chains across the 700 or so repertoires, and about 10 million of these chains were shared by at least two donors. A nearest-neighbor algorithm error-corrected the raw reads and collapsed the reads into unique sequences, merging closely related sequences to remove PCR and sequencing errors. V, D and J gene segments were assigned by aligning CDR3 sequences to IMGT reference sequences. For a sequence to be retained, a match of at least six nucleotides was required to both a V gene segment and a J gene segment. Rearrangements were classified as productive when the CDR3 lacked stop codons and remained in frame with V and J, and all other rearrangements were classified as non-productive. CDR3 was defined according to IMGT convention as the region running from the second conserved V-encoded cysteine to the conserved J-encoded phenylalanine. Sequences without an unambiguous match to a single V gene segment were excluded from the earlier analysis of 587 of the donors. In an earlier analysis of several hundred of the donors, a V segment was called functional when productive rearrangements were above 56.7%, and segregating when the standard deviation between donors exceeded 5%. To diagnose cytomegalovirus status from the catalog of TCR beta chain sequences, a statistical classification framework was built. V and J gene assignment, in a later analysis, came from comparing TCR nucleotide sequences with IMGT/GENE-DB human TR gene sequences. Using the TCRdist pipeline, a later analysis assigned CDR3 sequences along with most-parsimonious VDJ recombination scenarios. In a later analysis, each TCR beta chain was defined by its CDR3 amino acid sequence together with its V-gene family, and reads without a unique V-gene family were excluded. To address suspected cross-contamination and a sequencing artifact, a later analysis removed over 500 highly shared, low-generation-probability nucleotide sequences. A later analysis calculated a clonal expansion index for each public chain from normalized within-repertoire ranks of inferred template counts. A later analysis computed generation probabilities with a VDJ recombination model fitted to out-of-frame rearrangements, and checked the results against IGoR. In a later analysis, hypergeometric tests were used to score TCR-TCR, TCR-HLA and TCR-CMV co-occurrence, with a repertoire-size bias correction applied to TCR pairs. False discovery rates were estimated in a later analysis by permuting HLA or CMV assignments 20 times. A later analysis grouped co-occurring TCRs with DBSCAN, adding TCRdist sequence similarity when clustering within HLA-allele-positive subsets. Repertoires with fewer than 30,000 or more than 120,000 public chains, plus five repertoires with anomalous nucleotide sharing, were excluded from co-occurrence clustering. In TCRdb, the immuneACCESS table is reduced to in-frame sequences with V and J assigned. These tables do not hold every clone; where another copy was compared, an unresolved V gene accounts for under half, and the others remain unexplained. The V and J calls and clone size come from that table; D and trimming were worked out from the DNA. Here the sample has under 200,000 clones; approximately 70% occur a single time. The ten top clones hold about 2.9% of the sample.

The cohort comprised fewer than 700 healthy bone marrow donors. At the time of sampling, every cohort member was nominally healthy, though immune exposures that went unrecorded were likely present. The donor was CMV seropositive and was included in the group of about 290 seropositive cohort members. A peripheral blood sample was provided by each donor, and peripheral blood mononuclear cells were used for TCR beta sequencing. The Qiagen DNeasy Blood Extraction Kit was used to extract genomic DNA from the blood cell samples. Recombination linked TRBV2 to TRBJ2-7; the D region possibly corresponds to TRBD1 (5 bases align). The material sequenced was PBMCs. This receptor was obtained from a woman between 40 and 55 years old in good health and CMV-seropositive. CDR3 sequence: CASRQVDYEQYF. The sequence in DNA is TGTGCCAGCAGACAGGTGGACTACGAGCAGTACTTC.